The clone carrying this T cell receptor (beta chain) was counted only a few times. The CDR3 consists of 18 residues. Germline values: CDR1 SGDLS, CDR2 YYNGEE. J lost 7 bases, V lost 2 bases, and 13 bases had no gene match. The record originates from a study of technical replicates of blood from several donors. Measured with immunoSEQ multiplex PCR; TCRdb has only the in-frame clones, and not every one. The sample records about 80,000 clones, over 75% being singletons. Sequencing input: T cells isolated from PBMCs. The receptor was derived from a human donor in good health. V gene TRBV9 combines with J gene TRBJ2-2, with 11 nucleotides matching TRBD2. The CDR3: CASSVGLTSGRWYGELFF. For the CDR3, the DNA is TGTGCCAGCAGCGTCGGCCTTACTAGCGGGAGATGGTACGGGGAGCTGTTTTTT.